The T cell receptor (beta chain) described here comes from a study of shared clonotypes between healthy human individuals. The DNA input per sorted-subset replicate PCR was roughly 0.2 ug, corresponding to 30,000 or so T cell genomes. TCRdb's copy holds only in-frame clones and misses some; the assay was immunoSEQ multiplex PCR. The sample yields approximately 980,000 clones, 76% seen once. Trimming took off 6 bases at V and 1 base at J, with 15 bases between the two ends. The germline V gene has CDR1 LNHDA and CDR2 SQIVND (reference sequence). This CDR3 has 15 residues. Participating donors were healthy, HIV-negative adults free of recent acute infections or vaccinations.

Sequenced: memory CD4+ T cells sorted from blood. Described subset: CD45RA-negative fraction. The TCR sequence derives from a man between 18 and 29 years old in good health. The V and J genes are TRBV19 and TRBJ1-1; D may be TRBD1 (6 bases). The CDR3 DNA follows: TGTGCCAGTAGACAGGGAATTTCTAGGAACACTGAAGCTTTCTTT. Translating it yields CASRQGISRNTEAFF. The variable domain in full, completed from reference TRBV19 and TRBJ1-1, reads DGGITQSPKYLFRKEGQNVTLSCEQNLNHDAMYWYRQDPGQGLRLIYYSQIVNDFQKGDIAEGYSVSREKKESFPLTVTSAQKNPTAFYLCASRQGISRNTEAFFGQGTRLTVV.